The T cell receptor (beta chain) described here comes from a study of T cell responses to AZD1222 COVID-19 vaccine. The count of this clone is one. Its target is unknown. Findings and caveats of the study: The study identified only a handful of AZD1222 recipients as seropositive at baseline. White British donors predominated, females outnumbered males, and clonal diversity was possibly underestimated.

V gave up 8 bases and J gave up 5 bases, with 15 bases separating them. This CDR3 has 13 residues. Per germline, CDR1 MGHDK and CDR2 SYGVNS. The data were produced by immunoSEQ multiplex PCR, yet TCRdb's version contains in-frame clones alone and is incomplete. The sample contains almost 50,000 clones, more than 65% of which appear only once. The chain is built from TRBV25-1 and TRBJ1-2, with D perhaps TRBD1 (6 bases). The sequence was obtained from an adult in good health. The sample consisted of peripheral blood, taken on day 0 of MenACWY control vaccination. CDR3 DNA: TGTGCCAGCGGGGGCACGGGTAGGTATGGCTACACCTTC. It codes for CASGGTGRYGYTF.